This TCR beta chain was sequenced during a study of blood T cell repertoires in COVID-19. Seattle researchers signed up patients amid active infection and tracked them longitudinally. Clones were sequenced by immunoSEQ multiplex PCR, and TCRdb holds only the in-frame ones, with some missing. This repertoire shows around 270,000 clones, approximately 86% found once; its top ten account for roughly 5%. Losses at the gene ends were 2 bases for V and 4 bases for J; bases not matched to a gene: 9. CDR1 is MDHEN and CDR2 is SYDVKM in the germline V gene. CDR3 length equals 16 residues. The TCR originated in a woman in her fifties or sixties with COVID-19, enrolled during active disease. Sequenced input: peripheral blood. The chain links TRBV28 to TRBJ1-1; TRBD1 agrees at 8 bases. This CDR3 is CASSLRTGHILTEAFF. DNA of the CDR3: TGTGCCAGCAGTTTAAGGACAGGGCACATCCTCACTGAAGCTTTCTTT.